This TCR beta chain was sequenced for a study of identical twins. One entry per CDR3 protein results from TCRdb running MiXCR on the 5' RACE reads. The sample records about 1.7 million distinct CDR3 sequences, 32% being singletons. Trimming took 6 bases from V and 4 from J, leaving 15 bases between them. The germline V gene has CDR1 SQVTM and CDR2 ANQGSEA. The CDR3 runs 13 residues. The chain combines TRBV29-1 with TRBJ1-2; D gene ambiguous. This sequence was found in a newborn girl in good health. Sequenced input: cord blood. The CDR3 region is CSVAGTAPYGYTF. As DNA, the CDR3 is TGCAGCGTGGCTGGAACAGCTCCCTATGGCTACACCTTC.